This TCR beta chain was captured by sequencing in a study of STAT5B mutations in CD4+ large granular lymphocyte leukemia. Study findings and constraints: 8/27 top patient clones versus 2/35 control clones were TRBV06-family.

This clone occurred a few times. Its target is not known. CDR3 length: 15 residues. Trimming cost V 10 bases and J 0 bases, with 15 bases left between them. CDR1 is SNHLY and CDR2 is FYNNEI in the germline V gene. Profiling relied on immunoSEQ multiplex PCR, and the TCRdb table lists in-frame clones only, not all of them. The sample has roughly 35,000 clones; roughly 65% are singletons. The sequenced sample was CD4+ T cells from blood buffy coats. The genes are TRBV2 and TRBJ1-4, with D tentatively TRBD1 (5 bases). This TCR came from a human donor in good health. Here the CDR3 reads CATSGSMTTNEKLFF. Written as DNA, the CDR3 is TGTGCCACCTCAGGGAGCATGACAACTAATGAAAAACTGTTTTTT.